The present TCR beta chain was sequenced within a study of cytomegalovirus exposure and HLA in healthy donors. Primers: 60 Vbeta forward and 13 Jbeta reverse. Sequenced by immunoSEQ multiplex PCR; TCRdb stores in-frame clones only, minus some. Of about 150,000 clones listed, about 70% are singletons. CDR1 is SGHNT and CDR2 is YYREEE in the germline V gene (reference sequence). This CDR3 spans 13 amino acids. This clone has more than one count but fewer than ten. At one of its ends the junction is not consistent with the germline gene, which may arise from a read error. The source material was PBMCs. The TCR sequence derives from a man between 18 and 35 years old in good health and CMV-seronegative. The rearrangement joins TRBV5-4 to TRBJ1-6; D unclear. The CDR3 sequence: CASSQEGGSPLHF. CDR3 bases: TGCGCCAGCAGCCAAGAAGGAGGATCACCCCTCCACTTT.